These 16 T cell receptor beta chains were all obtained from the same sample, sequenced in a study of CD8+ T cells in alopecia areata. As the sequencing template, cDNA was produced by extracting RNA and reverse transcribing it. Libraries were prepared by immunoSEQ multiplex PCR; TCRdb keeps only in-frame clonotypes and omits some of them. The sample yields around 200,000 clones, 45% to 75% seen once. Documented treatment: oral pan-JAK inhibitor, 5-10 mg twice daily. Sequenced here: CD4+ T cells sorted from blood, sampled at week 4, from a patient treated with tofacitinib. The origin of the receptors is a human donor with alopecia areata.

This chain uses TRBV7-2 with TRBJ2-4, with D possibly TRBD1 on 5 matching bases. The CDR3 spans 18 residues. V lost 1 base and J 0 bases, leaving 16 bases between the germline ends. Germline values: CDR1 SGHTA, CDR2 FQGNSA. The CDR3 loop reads CASSLDRPKLLAKNIQYF. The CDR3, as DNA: TGTGCCAGCAGCTTAGACAGGCCGAAGCTGCTAGCCAAAAACATTCAGTACTTC.

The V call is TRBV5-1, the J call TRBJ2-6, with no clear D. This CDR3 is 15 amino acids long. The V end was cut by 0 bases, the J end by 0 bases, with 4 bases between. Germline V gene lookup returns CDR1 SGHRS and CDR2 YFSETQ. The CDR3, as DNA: TGCGCCAGCAGCTTGGAAAGCTCTGGGGCCAACGTCCTGACTTTC. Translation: CASSLESSGANVLTF.

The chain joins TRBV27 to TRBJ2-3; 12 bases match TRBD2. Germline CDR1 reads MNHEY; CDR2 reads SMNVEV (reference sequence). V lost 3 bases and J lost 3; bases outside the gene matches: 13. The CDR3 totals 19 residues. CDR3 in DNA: TGTGCCAGCAGTTTCCGAGTCGTGAGACTAGCGGGAGAAACAGATACGCAGTATTTT. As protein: CASSFRVVRLAGETDTQYF.

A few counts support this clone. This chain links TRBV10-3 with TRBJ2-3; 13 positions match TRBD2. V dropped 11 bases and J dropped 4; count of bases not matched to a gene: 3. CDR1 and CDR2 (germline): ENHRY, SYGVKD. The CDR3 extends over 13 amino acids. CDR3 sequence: CASGLAGADTQYF. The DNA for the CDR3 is TGTGCCTCAGGACTAGCGGGAGCAGATACGCAGTATTTT.

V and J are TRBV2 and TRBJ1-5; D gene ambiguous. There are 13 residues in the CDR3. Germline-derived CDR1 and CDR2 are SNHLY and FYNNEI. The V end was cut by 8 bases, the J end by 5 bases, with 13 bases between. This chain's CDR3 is CASGFGVDQPQHF. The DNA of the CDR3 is TGTGCCAGCGGTTTCGGGGTGGATCAGCCCCAGCATTTT.

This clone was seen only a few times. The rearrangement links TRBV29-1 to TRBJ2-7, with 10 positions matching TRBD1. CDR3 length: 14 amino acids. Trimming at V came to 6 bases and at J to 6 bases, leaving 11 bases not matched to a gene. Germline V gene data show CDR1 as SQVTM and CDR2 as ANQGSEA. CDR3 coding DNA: TGCAGCGTAACCCACCCGGGACAGGGGACCGAGCAGTACTTC. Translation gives CSVTHPGQGTEQYF.

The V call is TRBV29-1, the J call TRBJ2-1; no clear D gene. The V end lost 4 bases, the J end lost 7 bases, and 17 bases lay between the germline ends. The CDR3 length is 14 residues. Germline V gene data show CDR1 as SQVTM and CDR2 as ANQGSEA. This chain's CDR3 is CSVVKGSDRNEQFF. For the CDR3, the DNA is TGCAGCGTTGTCAAGGGAAGTGATAGGAATGAGCAGTTCTTC.

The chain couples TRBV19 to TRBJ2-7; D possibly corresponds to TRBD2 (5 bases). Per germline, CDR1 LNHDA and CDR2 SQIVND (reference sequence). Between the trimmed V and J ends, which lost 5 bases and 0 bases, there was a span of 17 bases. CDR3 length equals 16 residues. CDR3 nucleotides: TGTGCCAGTAGTCCAAAGACCCGAGAGGGCTCCTACGAGCAGTACTTC. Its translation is CASSPKTREGSYEQYF. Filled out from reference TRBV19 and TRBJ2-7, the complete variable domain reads DGGITQSPKYLFRKEGQNVTLSCEQNLNHDAMYWYRQDPGQGLRLIYYSQIVNDFQKGDIAEGYSVSREKKESFPLTVTSAQKNPTAFYLCASSPKTREGSYEQYFGPGTRLTVT.

The CDR3 reads CAWRVGQGREDQYF. CDR3 bases: TGTGCCTGGAGGGTTGGACAGGGCCGCGAGGACCAGTACTTC. This chain uses TRBV30 with TRBJ2-5, with TRBD1 identical over 8 bases. V lost 3 bases, J lost 10 bases, and 13 bases stayed unmatched. The CDR3 consists of 14 residues. The germline gives CDR1 GTSNPN, CDR2 SVGIG (reference sequence).

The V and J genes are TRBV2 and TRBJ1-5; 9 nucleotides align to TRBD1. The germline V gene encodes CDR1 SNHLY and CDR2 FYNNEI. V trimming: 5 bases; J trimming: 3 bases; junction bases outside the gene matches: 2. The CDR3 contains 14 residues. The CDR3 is CASSWTGDNQPQHF. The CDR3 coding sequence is TGTGCCAGCAGTTGGACAGGGGACAATCAGCCCCAGCATTTT.

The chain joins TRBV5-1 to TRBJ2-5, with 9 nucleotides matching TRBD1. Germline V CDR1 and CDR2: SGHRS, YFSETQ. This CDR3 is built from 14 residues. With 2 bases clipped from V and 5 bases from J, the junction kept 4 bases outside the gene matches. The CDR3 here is CASSFTGGAETQYF. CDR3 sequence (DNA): TGCGCCAGCAGCTTTACAGGGGGCGCGGAGACCCAGTACTTC.

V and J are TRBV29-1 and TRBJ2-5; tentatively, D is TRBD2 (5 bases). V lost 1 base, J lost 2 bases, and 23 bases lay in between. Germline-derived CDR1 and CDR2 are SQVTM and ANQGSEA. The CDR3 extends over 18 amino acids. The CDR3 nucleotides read TGCAGCGTTGAAGGTCTCCCGCCGAGGGTGTCAATTCAAGAGACCCAGTACTTC. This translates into CSVEGLPPRVSIQETQYF.

CDR3: CAWSVRGWAGEQYF. CDR3 sequence (DNA): TGTGCCTGGAGTGTACGAGGTTGGGCGGGGGAGCAGTACTTC. This chain connects TRBV30 to TRBJ2-7; a weak D match, TRBD2 (6 bases). The length of the CDR3 is 14 residues. V shed 0 bases and J shed 7 bases, with 16 bases lying between them. CDR1 GTSNPN and CDR2 SVGIG come from the germline V gene (reference sequence).

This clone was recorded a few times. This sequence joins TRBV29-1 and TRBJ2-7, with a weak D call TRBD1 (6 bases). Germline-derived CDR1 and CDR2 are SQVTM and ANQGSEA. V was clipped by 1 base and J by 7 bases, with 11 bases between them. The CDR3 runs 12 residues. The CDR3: CSVEGARGEQYF. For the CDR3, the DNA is TGCAGCGTTGAAGGGGCCAGGGGAGAGCAGTACTTC.

The CDR3, as DNA: TGTGCCAGCAGTTTGGAGGGAAGGGAGACCCAGTACTTC. Translating it yields CASSLEGRETQYF. The chain employs TRBV28 and TRBJ2-5; maybe TRBD2 (6 bases). CDR3 length: 13 amino acids. Germline loops: CDR1 MDHEN, CDR2 SYDVKM. V shed 3 bases and J shed 5 bases, with 10 bases lying between them.

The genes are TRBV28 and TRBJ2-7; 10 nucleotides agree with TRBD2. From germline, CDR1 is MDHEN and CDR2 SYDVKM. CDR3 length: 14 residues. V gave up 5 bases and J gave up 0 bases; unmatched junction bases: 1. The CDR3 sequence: CASSGTSASYEQYF. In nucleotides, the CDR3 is TGTGCCAGCAGTGGGACTAGCGCCTCCTACGAGCAGTACTTC.